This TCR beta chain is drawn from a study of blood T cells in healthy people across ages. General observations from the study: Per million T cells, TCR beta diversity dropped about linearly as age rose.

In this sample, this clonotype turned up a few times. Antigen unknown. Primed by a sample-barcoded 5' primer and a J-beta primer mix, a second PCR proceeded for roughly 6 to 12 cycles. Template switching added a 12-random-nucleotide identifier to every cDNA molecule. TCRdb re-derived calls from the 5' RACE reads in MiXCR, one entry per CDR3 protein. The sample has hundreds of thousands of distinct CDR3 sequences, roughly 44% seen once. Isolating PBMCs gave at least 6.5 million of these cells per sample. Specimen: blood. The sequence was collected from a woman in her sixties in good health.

CDR3 in DNA: TGTGCCAGCAGTGAATCCCCGGGAGCGGGAGCGGAGACCCAGTACTTC. It translates to CASSESPGAGAETQYF. The V gene is TRBV25-1, the J gene TRBJ2-5; 8 nucleotides line up with TRBD2. Germline assignment: CDR1 MGHDK and CDR2 SYGVNS. The junction had 9 bases not matched to a gene; V was cut back by 1 base and J by 5 bases. The CDR3 is 16 amino acids. The complete variable domain, with remaining parts taken from reference TRBV25-1 and TRBJ2-5, reads EADIYQTPRYLVIGTGKKITLECSQTMGHDKMYWYQQDPGMELHLIHYSYGVNSTEKGDLSSESTVSRIRTEHFPLTLESARPSHTSQYLCASSESPGAGAETQYFGPGTRLLVL.